This TCR beta chain appears in the sequencing data of a study of radiation and T cells in renal cell carcinoma. A note on this clone: Its antigen remains unidentified.

Germline V gene sequence: CDR1 LNHDA, CDR2 SQIVND (reference sequence). V was cut by 7 bases and J by 4 bases, with 22 bases left in between. This CDR3 has 16 amino acids. Method: immunoSEQ multiplex PCR; TCRdb's copy keeps in-frame clones and lacks some. The sample contains approximately 61,000 clones, around 81% of which appear only once. Time point defined: blood 2 weeks post-SBRT. Treatment noted: 15 Gy SBRT to primary tumor, nephrectomy 4 weeks later. Study findings and constraints: In blood, top tumor clones expanded by 2 weeks, shrinking by 4.

This receptor was identified in a man in his fifties or sixties with renal cell carcinoma. This sample comprised blood, obtained from a patient whose treatment included radiotherapy and nephrectomy. The chain carries TRBV19 and TRBJ1-1; a possible D gene is TRBD1 (5 bases). CDR3 in amino acids: CASTQSRDPLGTEAFF. The CDR3 region has the DNA TGTGCCAGTACCCAATCCAGGGATCCCCTGGGCACTGAAGCTTTCTTT.